The 5 T cell receptor beta chains reported below all come from one sample, sequenced in a study of blood T cell repertoires in COVID-19. TCRdb's table, derived via immunoSEQ multiplex PCR, lists solely in-frame clones and lacks some. The table has about 310,000 clones, over 75% seen once. Source material: PBMCs or T cells enriched from blood (not recorded which). All receptors come from a woman aged 40 to 55 who had recovered from COVID-19.

The V call is TRBV19, the J call TRBJ1-1; TRBD1 aligns across 8 bases. V was clipped by 1 base and J by 8 bases; unmatched bases: 3. Germline assignment: CDR1 LNHDA and CDR2 SQIVND (reference sequence). CDR3 length equals 13 residues. DNA for the CDR3: TGTGCCAGTAGTATAGGACAGGGGACCGAAGCTTTCTTT. The encoded protein is CASSIGQGTEAFF.

The chain has TRBV11-3 and TRBJ2-1, with 11 bases that match TRBD2. Germline loops: CDR1 SGHNT, CDR2 YENEEA. CDR3 size: 15 residues. J lost 5 bases, V lost 7 bases, and 7 bases had no gene match. The CDR3 protein is CASTHPGLADNEQFF. In DNA, the CDR3 is TGTGCCAGCACCCATCCGGGACTAGCGGACAATGAGCAGTTCTTC.

The rearrangement joins TRBV7-9 to TRBJ2-5, with TRBD1 identical over 7 bases. CDR1 is SEHNR, CDR2 FQNEAQ, per germline (reference sequence). CDR3 length equals 14 residues. The V and J ends lost 1 base and 5 bases, in that order; junction bases with no gene match: 4. The chain's CDR3 is CASSLEGALETQYF. The DNA for the CDR3 is TGTGCCAGCAGCTTAGAGGGGGCGTTGGAGACCCAGTACTTC.

V is TRBV29-1 and J is TRBJ1-1, with 7 positions matching TRBD1. Germline V gives CDR1 SQVTM, CDR2 ANQGSEA. The CDR3 spans 13 residues. J lost 1 base, V lost 2 bases, and 1 base had no gene match. The CDR3 DNA follows: TGCAGCGTTGAACAGGGGGGGAACACTGAAGCTTTCTTT. Residues: CSVEQGGNTEAFF.

The chain has TRBV4-2 and TRBJ1-2; D is undetermined. Trimming removed 3 bases at V and 0 bases at J, with 8 bases between. This CDR3 is built from 14 residues. Germline assignment: CDR1 LGHNA and CDR2 YNFKEQ. Here the CDR3 reads CASSQGGANYGYTF. DNA of the CDR3: TGTGCCAGCAGCCAGGGAGGAGCTAACTATGGCTACACCTTC.